Shown below are 7 T cell receptor beta chains from a single sample sequenced in a study of cytomegalovirus exposure and HLA in healthy donors. PCR employed 60 Vbeta and 13 Jbeta primers. TCRdb keeps only in-frame clones here, not all; method: immunoSEQ multiplex PCR. This specimen shows 110,000 to 150,000 clones; the ten leading clones hold 0.8% to 1%. Input material: PBMCs. These receptors originate from a male donor in good health and CMV-seronegative.

This chain uses TRBV28 with TRBJ1-3, with TRBD1 matching over 7 bases. Per germline, CDR1 MDHEN and CDR2 SYDVKM. The V segment lost 10 bases and the J segment 2 bases; nucleotides outside the gene matches: 5. This CDR3 spans 13 amino acids. Written as DNA, the CDR3 is TGTGCCAACGCAGACAGGGCTGGAAACACCATATATTTT. Encoded protein: CANADRAGNTIYF.

The genes are TRBV5-1 and TRBJ1-4, with D possibly TRBD1 on 6 matching bases. Trimming took 4 bases from V and 7 from J, leaving 17 bases between them. This CDR3 has 15 amino acids. The germline CDR1 and CDR2 sequences are SGHRS and YFSETQ. The CDR3 nucleotides read TGCGCCAGCAGCGGAACAGGGAGGGGTGCTGAAAAACTGTTTTTT. It yields the protein CASSGTGRGAEKLFF.

The chain combines TRBV28 with TRBJ1-1; no firm D call. Trimming stripped 1 base from V and 1 base from J, with 7 bases between. The CDR3 sequence is 14 residues long. Germline CDR1 reads MDHEN; CDR2 reads SYDVKM. CDR3 protein: CASSLFPQNTEAFF. The CDR3 nucleotides read TGTGCCAGCAGTTTATTCCCACAGAACACTGAAGCTTTCTTT.

The rearrangement uses TRBV27 and TRBJ1-2, with 12 bases that match TRBD1. The CDR3 has 13 amino acids. Germline V gives CDR1 MNHEY, CDR2 SMNVEV (reference sequence). V dropped 3 bases and J dropped 8; count of bases not matched to a gene: 1. In DNA form, the CDR3 reads TGTGCCAGCAGTTTCGGGACAGGGGGCGGCTACACCTTC. This codes for CASSFGTGGGYTF.

About this clone: In the same sample, other DNA sequences code for this CDR3. The chain is built from TRBV5-6 and TRBJ1-5, with 9 positions matching TRBD1. CDR3 length: 14 residues. V shed 0 bases, J shed 7 bases, and the junction held 2 bases outside the gene matches. The germline gives CDR1 SGHDT, CDR2 YYEEEE. CDR3 sequence reads: CASSLGDRVQPQHF. The DNA for the CDR3 is TGTGCCAGCAGCTTGGGGGACAGGGTCCAGCCCCAGCATTTT.

The V gene is TRBV5-1, the J gene TRBJ1-4; perhaps TRBD1 as D (6 bases). The V end lost 1 base, the J end lost 3 bases, and 7 bases lay between the germline ends. CDR1 SGHRS and CDR2 YFSETQ come from the germline V gene. The CDR3 totals 14 residues. The CDR3 sequence is CASSLTGPNEKLFF. For the CDR3, the DNA is TGCGCCAGCAGCTTGACAGGGCCTAATGAAAAACTGTTTTTT.

V usage is TRBV5-4 and J usage is TRBJ2-7; D uncertain. The CDR3 totals 14 residues. Germline CDR1 and CDR2: SGHNT and YYREEE (reference sequence). V was trimmed by 0 bases and J by 0 bases, leaving 7 bases between them. The CDR3 sequence is CASSLDGISYEQYF. The CDR3 DNA is TGTGCCAGCAGCTTGGACGGTATCTCCTACGAGCAGTACTTC.